This TCR beta chain is drawn from a study of PD-1 blockade in classical Hodgkin lymphoma. Assay: immunoSEQ multiplex PCR; the TCRdb copy retains only in-frame clones and omits some. The sample includes fewer than 6,000 clones, around 89% seen only once; the top ten take about 15%. V lost 3 bases and J 5 bases, leaving 19 bases between the germline ends. CDR3 length: 16 residues. CDR1 is KGHSH and CDR2 is LQKENI in the germline V gene. The sample's time point: newly diagnosed, previously untreated cHL patient sample. After thawing, PBMCs were subjected to magnetic negative selection to isolate CD8+ T cells.

This receptor was identified in a human donor with classical Hodgkin lymphoma. The source material was CD8+ T cells from blood. The chain employs TRBV18 and TRBJ2-5; no clear D gene. DNA for the CDR3: TGTGCCAGCTCACCTACCCTCGGGCCTATCGGGGAGACCCAGTACTTC. Translated, it gives CASSPTLGPIGETQYF.